These 21 T cell receptor beta chains share one sample of origin, sequenced in a study of identical twins. TCRdb itself ran the 5' RACE reads through MiXCR, one entry per CDR3 protein. The sample carries over 200,000 distinct CDR3 sequences, 8% to 11% recorded once. Source material: memory T cells sorted from blood. Receptors were obtained from a middle-aged man in good health.

There are a few counts of this clonotype. Relative to the germline gene, one junction end is altered; a read error may explain this. V and J are TRBV20-1 and TRBJ2-1; TRBD2 might be the D (6 bases). CDR1 and CDR2 (germline): DFQATT, SNEGSKA (reference sequence). The CDR3 extends over 14 amino acids. CDR3 in DNA: TGCAGTGGTAGACTAGGAAGCTCCTACAATGAGCAGTTCTTC. This sequence encodes CSGRLGSSYNEQFF.

This clonotype has ten or more counts. This chain connects TRBV20-1 to TRBJ2-7, with 10 bases lining up with TRBD2. J gave up 7 bases and V 3 bases, and 12 bases lay outside the gene matches. The CDR3 extends over 15 amino acids. Germline V CDR1 and CDR2: DFQATT, SNEGSKA (reference sequence). Written as DNA, the CDR3 is TGCAGTGCTAGGATGGTCTCAGCGGGAGGGCCGGAGCAGTACTTC. This encodes CSARMVSAGGPEQYF.

Comments on this clonotype: A much larger clone sits a single nucleotide away, making a read error possible. J is TRBJ2-7 and V is TRBV20-1; weak D call: TRBD1 (6 bases). Germline V gene sequence: CDR1 DFQATT, CDR2 SNEGSKA (reference sequence). The CDR3 is 12 residues long. The CDR3 sequence: CRAWTAPYEQYF. CDR3 DNA sequence: TGCAGAGCCTGGACAGCGCCCTACGAGCAGTACTTC.

The rearrangement joins TRBV4-3 to TRBJ2-1; 12 nucleotides line up with TRBD1. Looked up from germline, CDR1 is LGHNA and CDR2 is YSLEER. J gave up 9 bases and V 6 bases, and 12 bases lay outside the gene matches. The CDR3 is made up of 16 amino acids. This chain's CDR3 is CASSSGPGQGAFEQFF. The CDR3 DNA is TGCGCCAGCAGTTCCGGCCCGGGACAGGGGGCGTTTGAGCAGTTCTTC.

This clonotype was counted a few times. The J gene is TRBJ1-2, the V gene TRBV7-6, with 7 bases aligning to TRBD1. CDR1 is SGHVS, CDR2 FNYEAQ, per germline. J lost 5 bases, V lost 1 base, and 4 bases had no gene match. This CDR3 is built from 14 residues. The chain's CDR3 is CASSLDAGGYGYTF. The CDR3 DNA reads TGTGCCAGCAGCTTAGATGCAGGGGGATATGGCTACACCTTC. Variable domain in full (rest from reference TRBV7-6 and TRBJ1-2): GAGVSQSPRYKVTKRGQDVALRCDPISGHVSLYWYRQALGQGPEFLTYFNYEAQQDKSGLPNDRFSAERPEGSISTLTIQRTEQRDSAMYRCASSLDAGGYGYTFGSGTRLTVV.

In this sample, this clonotype turned up many times. CDR3 sequence reads: CASSLALQGNYGYTF. DNA of the CDR3: TGTGCCAGCAGCTTAGCCCTACAGGGGAACTATGGCTACACCTTC. The J gene is TRBJ1-2, the V gene TRBV11-2; TRBD1 aligns across 7 bases. Germline lookup yields CDR1 SGHAT and CDR2 FQNNGV. The CDR3 runs 15 residues. Trimming took 1 base from V and 2 from J; bases not matched to a gene: 4. The whole variable domain, remainder taken from reference TRBV11-2 and TRBJ1-2, is EAGVAQSPRYKIIEKRQSVAFWCNPISGHATLYWYQQILGQGPKLLIQFQNNGVVDDSQLPKDRFSAERLKGVDSTLKIQPAKLEDSAVYLCASSLALQGNYGYTFGSGTRLTVV.

Only a few counts were recorded for this clonotype. The chain recombines TRBV10-3 with TRBJ1-2; a weak D match, TRBD1 (5 bases). This CDR3 is 14 amino acids long. The germline V gene has CDR1 ENHRY and CDR2 SYGVKD. V gave up 0 bases and J gave up 4 bases, with 9 bases separating them. CDR3 bases: TGTGCCATCAGTGAGTCGAGCACAGGCTATGGCTACACCTTC. This encodes CAISESSTGYGYTF.

The chain links TRBV20-1 to TRBJ2-3, with 7 bases fitting TRBD2. V was pared by 3 bases and J by 1 base, with 7 bases of the junction left unmatched. Germline CDR1 is DFQATT and CDR2 is SNEGSKA (reference sequence). The CDR3 runs 15 residues. The chain's CDR3 is CSASSVAGRTDTQYF. The CDR3, as DNA: TGCAGTGCTAGCTCGGTAGCGGGTCGCACAGATACGCAGTATTTT.

The rearrangement links TRBV6-1 to TRBJ1-3; D is unclear. From germline, CDR1 is MNHNS and CDR2 SASEGT. This CDR3 region has 14 residues. The ends were cut back, 6 bases at V and 0 bases at J, with 9 bases in the middle. The CDR3 here is CASSVGYSGNTIYF. CDR3 coding DNA: TGTGCCAGCAGCGTGGGTTACTCTGGAAACACCATATATTTT.

This clonotype was observed at least ten times. The rearrangement uses TRBV6-5 and TRBJ1-5; no clear D. Germline V gene sequence: CDR1 MNHEY, CDR2 SVGAGI. CDR3 length equals 13 residues. Trimming cost V 2 bases and J 4 bases, with 6 bases left between them. The chain's CDR3 is CASSYLGNQPQHF. CDR3 DNA sequence: TGTGCCAGCAGTTACCTGGGGAATCAGCCCCAGCATTTT.

The CDR3: CASSYSNLAVAKNIQYF. In nucleotides, the CDR3 is TGTGCCAGCAGTTACTCGAATTTAGCGGTAGCCAAAAACATTCAGTACTTC. The V call is TRBV6-2 or TRBV6-3, the J call TRBJ2-4; maybe TRBD2 (6 bases). Per germline, CDR1 MNHEY and CDR2 SVGEGT. This CDR3 region has 17 residues. V was pared by 0 bases and J by 0 bases, with 12 bases between.

This clonotype was detected ten times or more. V is TRBV29-1 and J is TRBJ2-5, with a tentative D call TRBD2 (6 bases). The germline V gene has CDR1 SQVTM and CDR2 ANQGSEA. CDR3 size: 14 residues. Between the trimmed V and J ends, which lost 4 bases and 2 bases, there was a span of 14 bases. CDR3 sequence (DNA): TGCAGCGTTGTCGGCGGGGCCTTTCAAGAGACCCAGTACTTC. Translating it yields CSVVGGAFQETQYF.

This clonotype was found a few times. The chain uses TRBV7-2 and TRBJ2-2; TRBD2 is a possible D gene (6 bases). CDR1 is SGHTA and CDR2 is FQGNSA in the germline V gene. Trimming shortened V by 3 bases and J by 6 bases, and 11 bases separated the two germline ends. The CDR3 length is 14 residues. CDR3 region: CASSLGGTAGELFF. CDR3 DNA sequence: TGTGCCAGCAGCTTGGGCGGGACCGCCGGGGAGCTGTTTTTT.

The chain combines TRBV7-2 with TRBJ2-7, with D possibly being TRBD1 (6 bases). The CDR3 length is 13 residues. Trimming cost V 3 bases and J 3 bases, with 9 bases left between them. Germline CDR1 and CDR2: SGHTA and FQGNSA. CDR3 residues: CASSLDRNYEQYF. For the CDR3, the DNA is TGTGCCAGCAGCTTGGACAGAAACTACGAGCAGTACTTC.

This sequence joins TRBV18 and TRBJ1-1, with a weak D call TRBD1 (6 bases). The germline V and J ends were trimmed by 5 bases and 3 bases, with 13 bases remaining between them. The CDR3 contains 14 residues. Looked up from germline, CDR1 is KGHSH and CDR2 is LQKENI. CDR3 sequence: CASSEGRGDTEAFF. The CDR3 DNA is TGTGCCAGCTCAGAGGGCAGGGGTGACACTGAAGCTTTCTTT.

This clonotype was seen a few times. One end of the junction fails to match germline, which may point to a read error. This rearrangement joins TRBV6-1 to TRBJ2-3, with TRBD1 as a possible D gene (5 bases). CDR1 and CDR2 (germline): MNHNS, SASEGT. This CDR3 region has 12 residues. The CDR3: CASSEDRNTQYF. The CDR3 nucleotides read TGTGCCAGCAGCGAAGACAGAAATACGCAGTATTTT.

This clonotype was seen repeatedly, ten times or more. The gene calls are TRBV7-9 and TRBJ1-2, with 7 bases fitting TRBD1. Trimming removed 2 bases from V and 11 bases from J; junction bases left unmatched: 5. The germline gives CDR1 SEHNR, CDR2 FQNEAQ (reference sequence). There are 12 residues in the CDR3. The CDR3 loop reads CASSLSMDRYTF. In nucleotides, the CDR3 is TGTGCCAGCAGCTTATCTATGGACAGGTACACCTTC.

The V gene is TRBV7-9, the J gene TRBJ2-7; tentatively, D is TRBD1 (5 bases). The germline V gene encodes CDR1 SEHNR and CDR2 FQNEAQ (reference sequence). V lost 2 bases to trimming and J lost 3 bases, with 14 bases between them. The CDR3 runs to 15 residues. This CDR3 reads CASSLPAGFYYEQYF. The CDR3, as DNA: TGTGCCAGCAGCTTACCCGCAGGGTTTTACTACGAGCAGTACTTC.

This clonotype has more than one count but fewer than ten. The chain is built from TRBV29-1 and TRBJ1-2; no definite D call. Trimming removed 6 bases at V and 7 bases at J, with 18 bases between. This CDR3 contains 13 residues. Germline V gene lookup returns CDR1 SQVTM and CDR2 ANQGSEA. CDR3 sequence reads: CSVTAGSSGGYTF. The CDR3 DNA reads as TGCAGCGTCACCGCGGGCAGCTCAGGTGGCTACACCTTC.

This clonotype came up a few times. The chain employs TRBV10-3 and TRBJ1-1; 7 bases align to TRBD1. The V gene end was trimmed by 2 bases and the J gene end by 5 bases; junction bases not matched to a gene: 14. CDR1 and CDR2 (germline): ENHRY, SYGVKD. The CDR3 sequence is 17 residues long. The DNA for the CDR3 is TGTGCCATCAGTGAGACCCCGGAGGTCAGGGGGGATACTGAAGCTTTCTTT. Translating gives CAISETPEVRGDTEAFF.

This clonotype showed up just a few times. The chain uses TRBV7-9 and TRBJ2-3, with a weak D call TRBD1 (6 bases). The V gene's germline CDR1 is SEHNR and CDR2 FQNEAQ (reference sequence). Trimming cost V 1 base and J 4 bases, with 18 bases left between them. The CDR3 runs 17 residues. Here the CDR3 DNA reads TGTGCCAGCAGCTTAGGGTTGTGGACAGCGGAGGCAGATACGCAGTATTTT. It specifies CASSLGLWTAEADTQYF.